Presented here are 19 T cell receptor beta chains from one specimen sequenced in a study of cytomegalovirus exposure and HLA in healthy donors (dated by TCRdb to about 2017). Library preparation was by the immunoSEQ multiplex PCR assay. The multiplex PCR relied on a mix of 60 forward primers for TCR Vbeta segments and 13 reverse primers for TCR Jbeta segments. TCRdb holds this immuneACCESS table with in-frame rearrangements only. Some clones are missing; in checked studies, unresolved V genes explain under half, and the rest has no known cause. This sample comprises around 90,000 clones, about two thirds of them detected only once. Of the sample, 2% to 2.5% is held by the ten largest clones. The sequenced material came from PBMCs. The receptors shown here come from a human donor in good health.

The rearrangement links TRBV6-5 to TRBJ2-7; 8 bases are shared with TRBD1. Germline loops: CDR1 MNHEY, CDR2 SVGAGI. This CDR3 region has 15 residues. V was clipped by 6 bases and J by 0 bases; unmatched bases: 7. The CDR3 is CASSPDRDSSYEQYF. The CDR3 nucleotides are TGTGCCAGCAGCCCGGACAGGGACAGCTCCTACGAGCAGTACTTC.

This clone was detected once. This chain connects TRBV9 to TRBJ1-4; D is perhaps TRBD1 (5 bases). Germline V gives CDR1 SGDLS, CDR2 YYNGEE. V was clipped by 2 bases and J by 7 bases, with 12 bases between them. This CDR3 is 14 amino acids long. The CDR3 loop is CASSVNRRGEKLFF. CDR3 sequence (DNA): TGTGCCAGCAGCGTCAACCGGAGGGGTGAAAAACTGTTTTTT.

The chain joins TRBV5-1 to TRBJ2-1; maybe TRBD2 (6 bases). Trimming removed 4 bases from V and 5 bases from J, with 16 bases in between. The CDR3 spans 15 residues. Germline V gene data show CDR1 as SGHRS and CDR2 as YFSETQ. This CDR3 is CASSLGGTPNNEQFF. The CDR3 DNA reads TGCGCCAGCAGCCTTGGGGGGACCCCGAACAATGAGCAGTTCTTC.

The chain links TRBV18 to TRBJ1-4; D gene uncertain. CDR1 and CDR2 from the germline V gene are KGHSH and LQKENI. Trimming removed 3 bases at V and 1 base at J, with 12 bases between. There are 16 residues in the CDR3. This CDR3 reads CASSPNSPLTNEKLFF. The CDR3 coding sequence is TGTGCCAGCTCACCGAACAGCCCTTTAACTAATGAAAAACTGTTTTTT.

The chain is built from TRBV7-2 and TRBJ2-1; TRBD2 matches 7 bases. Germline loops: CDR1 SGHTA, CDR2 FQGNSA. The V gene end was trimmed by 5 bases and the J gene end by 0 bases; junction bases not matched to a gene: 4. The CDR3 is 15 amino acids. In DNA form, the CDR3 reads TGTGCCAGCAGCGGCGGGGGTCCCTCCTACAATGAGCAGTTCTTC. Protein product: CASSGGGPSYNEQFF.

The genes are TRBV25-1 and TRBJ2-3, with 10 nucleotides matching TRBD2. CDR1 is MGHDK, CDR2 SYGVNS, per germline. This CDR3 is 16 amino acids long. V was pared by 5 bases and J by 1 base, with 6 bases of the junction left unmatched. The CDR3 reads CASSTTSGDRTDTQYF. CDR3 nucleotide sequence: TGTGCCAGCAGTACAACTAGCGGGGACCGCACAGATACGCAGTATTTT. The variable domain in full, completed from reference TRBV25-1 and TRBJ2-3, reads EADIYQTPRYLVIGTGKKITLECSQTMGHDKMYWYQQDPGMELHLIHYSYGVNSTEKGDLSSESTVSRIRTEHFPLTLESARPSHTSQYLCASSTTSGDRTDTQYFGPGTRLTVL.

The chain couples TRBV23-1 to TRBJ2-5; maybe TRBD1 (6 bases). TRBV23-1 is an ORF for which the function is uncertain. The CDR3 contains 17 residues. The V end lost 7 bases, the J end lost 1 base, and 22 bases lay between the germline ends. CDR3 in amino acids: CASNQTGEGPCQETQYF. In DNA, the CDR3 is TGCGCCAGCAACCAGACAGGAGAAGGCCCATGCCAAGAGACCCAGTACTTC.

This clone was seen just once. The chain combines TRBV4-3 with TRBJ2-3, with D perhaps TRBD1 (6 bases). Germline V gene sequence: CDR1 LGHNA, CDR2 YSLEER. Trimming shortened V by 1 base and J by 2 bases, and 10 bases separated the two germline ends. This CDR3 spans 15 amino acids. In nucleotides, the CDR3 is TGCGCCAGCAGCCAAGCAGGACAGCTCACAGATACGCAGTATTTT. Its translation: CASSQAGQLTDTQYF.

This chain connects TRBV2 to TRBJ2-1; TRBD2 matches at 11 bases. Unmatched junction bases numbered 6, after V lost 11 bases and J lost 6 bases. Germline-derived CDR1 and CDR2 are SNHLY and FYNNEI. The CDR3 runs 13 residues. The CDR3 nucleotides read TGTGCCGGAACTAGCGGGGGCCTCAATGAGCAGTTCTTC. Translation: CAGTSGGLNEQFF.

The CDR3 sequence: CASSPYQNTNTGELFF. The CDR3 DNA reads TGTGCCAGCAGCCCGTACCAAAACACGAACACCGGGGAGCTGTTTTTT. The J gene is TRBJ2-2, the V gene TRBV9, with D unclear. The V gene lost 4 bases and the J gene lost 0 bases, with 13 bases spanning the gap. Germline CDR1 and CDR2: SGDLS and YYNGEE. This CDR3 has 16 amino acids.

As concerns this clone: Mismatch with germline at one junction end may stem from a read error. Other DNA sequences in this specimen translate into the identical CDR3. V is TRBV14 and J is TRBJ1-5; D remains ambiguous. Germline CDR1 reads SGHDN; CDR2 reads FVKESK. CDR3 length: 15 amino acids. Here the CDR3 reads CASSHALNPNQPQHF. The CDR3 DNA reads as TGTGCAAGCAGCCATGCCCTAAATCCGAATCAGCCCCAGCATTTT.

The chain joins TRBV12-5 to TRBJ2-7; 9 nucleotides line up with TRBD1. This CDR3 is built from 15 residues. Germline V gene lookup returns CDR1 LGHNT and CDR2 FRNRAP. V lost 7 bases and J lost 3; bases outside the gene matches: 10. The chain's CDR3 is CASAYAPGQGYEQYF. The CDR3 bases are TGTGCTAGTGCCTATGCACCGGGACAGGGCTACGAGCAGTACTTC.

On this clone itself: The junction differs from germline at one of its ends, possibly a read error. V and J are TRBV7-7 and TRBJ2-3, with D tentatively TRBD2 (6 bases). CDR3 length: 15 amino acids. Germline CDR1 reads SSHAT; CDR2 reads FNYEAQ (reference sequence). CDR3 protein: CASSLGSGGTDTQYF. CDR3 nucleotides: TGTGCTAGCAGCTTAGGTAGCGGCGGCACAGATACGCAGTATTTT.

The V and J genes are TRBV11-3 and TRBJ2-2, with 10 bases identical to TRBD2. CDR1 and CDR2 (germline): SGHNT, YENEEA. CDR3 length: 16 residues. V was pared by 6 bases and J by 2 bases, with 6 bases of the junction left unmatched. CDR3 loop: CASRDSGGLNTGELFF. In DNA, the CDR3 is TGTGCCAGCAGGGATAGCGGGGGGCTCAACACCGGGGAGCTGTTTTTT.

This clone occurred a few times. The chain links TRBV7-2 to TRBJ2-5; D may be TRBD2 (5 bases). The CDR3 is made up of 14 amino acids. Trimming pared 0 bases from V and 4 bases from J, leaving 9 bases between. The V gene's germline CDR1 is SGHTA and CDR2 FQGNSA. The CDR3 sequence: CASSLAEAAETQYF. CDR3 nucleotide sequence: TGTGCCAGCAGCTTAGCGGAAGCGGCAGAGACCCAGTACTTC. The full variable domain, with the rest looked up from reference TRBV7-2 and TRBJ2-5, is GAGVSQSPSNKVTEKGKDVELRCDPISGHTALYWYRQSLGQGLEFLIYFQGNSAPDKSGLPSDRFSAERTGGSVSTLTIQRTQQEDSAVYLCASSLAEAAETQYFGPGTRLLVL.

The chain joins TRBV7-2 to TRBJ1-1; 8 bases agree with TRBD1. With V trimmed by 4 bases and J by 5 bases, 6 bases remained unmatched. This CDR3 has 14 amino acids. Germline loops: CDR1 SGHTA, CDR2 FQGNSA. This CDR3 reads CASSSRTGRTEAFF. CDR3 nucleotides: TGTGCCAGCAGCTCAAGGACAGGGAGAACTGAAGCTTTCTTT.

The chain couples TRBV25-1 to TRBJ1-6; TRBD1 might be the D (5 bases). Per germline, CDR1 MGHDK and CDR2 SYGVNS. V lost 3 bases, J lost 5 bases, and 8 bases lay in between. The CDR3 loop spans 14 amino acids. CDR3 residues: CASSETDHNSPLHF. CDR3 DNA sequence: TGTGCCAGCAGTGAGACAGATCATAATTCACCCCTCCACTTT.

The chain has TRBV19 and TRBJ2-3; 11 nucleotides match TRBD2. With V trimmed by 5 bases and J by 0 bases, 7 bases remained unmatched. The CDR3 consists of 17 residues. Looked up from germline, CDR1 is LNHDA and CDR2 is SQIVND (reference sequence). This chain's CDR3 is CASSLAGLAGSTDTQYF. The CDR3 coding sequence is TGTGCCAGTAGTTTAGCCGGACTAGCGGGTAGCACAGATACGCAGTATTTT.

This clone turned up a few times. The rearrangement links TRBV30 to TRBJ2-7, with a possible D match to TRBD2 (6 bases). Per the germline V gene, CDR1 is GTSNPN and CDR2 is SVGIG (reference sequence). V shed 2 bases and J shed 0 bases, with 8 bases lying between them. The CDR3 is 13 residues long. The CDR3 loop is CAWSTGLSYEQYF. CDR3 DNA sequence: TGTGCCTGGAGTACGGGACTCTCCTACGAGCAGTACTTC.